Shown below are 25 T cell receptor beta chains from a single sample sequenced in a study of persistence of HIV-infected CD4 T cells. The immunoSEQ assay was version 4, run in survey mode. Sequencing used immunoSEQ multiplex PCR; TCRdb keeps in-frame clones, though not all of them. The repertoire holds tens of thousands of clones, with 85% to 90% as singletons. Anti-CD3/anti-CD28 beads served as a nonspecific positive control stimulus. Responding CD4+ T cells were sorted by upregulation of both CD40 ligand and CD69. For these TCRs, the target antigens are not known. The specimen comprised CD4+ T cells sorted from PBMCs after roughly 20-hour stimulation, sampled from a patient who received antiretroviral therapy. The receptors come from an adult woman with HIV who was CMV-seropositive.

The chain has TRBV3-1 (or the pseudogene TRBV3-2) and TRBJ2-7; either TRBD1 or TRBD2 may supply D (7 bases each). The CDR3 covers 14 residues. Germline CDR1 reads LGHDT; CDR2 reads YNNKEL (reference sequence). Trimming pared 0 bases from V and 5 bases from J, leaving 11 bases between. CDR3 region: CASSQDQGGDEQYF. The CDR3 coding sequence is TGTGCCAGCAGCCAAGATCAGGGGGGGGACGAGCAGTACTTC.

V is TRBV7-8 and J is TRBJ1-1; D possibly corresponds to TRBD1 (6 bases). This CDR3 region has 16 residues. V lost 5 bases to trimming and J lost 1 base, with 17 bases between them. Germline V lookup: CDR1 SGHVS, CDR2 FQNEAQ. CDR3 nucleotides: TGTGCCAGCAGCAACCGACCAGGACAGACGAACACTGAAGCTTTCTTT. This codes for CASSNRPGQTNTEAFF. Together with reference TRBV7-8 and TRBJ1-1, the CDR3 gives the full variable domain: GAGVSQSPRYKVAKRGQDVALRCDPISGHVSLFWYQQALGQGPEFLTYFQNEAQLDKSGLPSDRFFAERPEGSVSTLKIQRTQQEDSAVYLCASSNRPGQTNTEAFFGQGTRLTVV.

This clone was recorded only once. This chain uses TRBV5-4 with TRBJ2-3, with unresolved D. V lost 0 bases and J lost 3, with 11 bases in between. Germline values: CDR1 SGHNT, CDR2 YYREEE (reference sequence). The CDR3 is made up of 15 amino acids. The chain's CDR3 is CASSLVGGITDTQYF. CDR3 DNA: TGTGCCAGCAGCTTGGTTGGCGGTATAACAGATACGCAGTATTTT.

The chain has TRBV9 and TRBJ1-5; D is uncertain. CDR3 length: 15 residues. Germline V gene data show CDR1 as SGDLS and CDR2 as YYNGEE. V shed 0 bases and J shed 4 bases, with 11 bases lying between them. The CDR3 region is CASSVGTNINQPQHF. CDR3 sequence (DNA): TGTGCCAGCAGCGTAGGGACGAATATAAATCAGCCCCAGCATTTT.

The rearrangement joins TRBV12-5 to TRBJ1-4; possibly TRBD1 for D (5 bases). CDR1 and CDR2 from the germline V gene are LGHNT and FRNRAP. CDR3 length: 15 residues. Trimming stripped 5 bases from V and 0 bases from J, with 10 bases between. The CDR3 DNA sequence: TGTGCTAGTGGTCCTGGACAAGCAACTAATGAAAAACTGTTTTTT. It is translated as CASGPGQATNEKLFF. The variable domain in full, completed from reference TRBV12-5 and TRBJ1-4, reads DARVTQTPRHKVTEMGQEVTMRCQPILGHNTVFWYRQTMMQGLELLAYFRNRAPLDDSGMPKDRFSAEMPDATLATLKIQPSEPRDSAVYFCASGPGQATNEKLFFGSGTQLSVL.

The CDR3 bases are TGTGCCAGCAGTTTAAGGTCAGGGGGCGGTACTCGCGTAGGCTACACCTTC. Encoded protein: CASSLRSGGGTRVGYTF. J is TRBJ1-2 and V is TRBV28; 8 bases map to TRBD1. After removal of 2 bases from V and 8 bases from J, the junction contained 16 bases not matched to a gene. Germline V gives CDR1 MDHEN, CDR2 SYDVKM. This CDR3 has 17 amino acids.

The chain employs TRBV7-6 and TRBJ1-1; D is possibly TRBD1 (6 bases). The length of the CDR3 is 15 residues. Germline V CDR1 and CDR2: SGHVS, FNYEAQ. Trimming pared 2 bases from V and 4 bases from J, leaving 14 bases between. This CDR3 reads CASSLKDGGPTEAFF. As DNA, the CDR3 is TGTGCCAGCAGCTTAAAGGACGGGGGGCCCACTGAAGCTTTCTTT.

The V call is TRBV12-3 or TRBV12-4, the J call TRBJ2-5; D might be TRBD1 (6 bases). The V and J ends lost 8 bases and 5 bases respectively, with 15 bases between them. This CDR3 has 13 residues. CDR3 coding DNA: TGTGCCAGCGGCCAACAGGGAAGGGAGACCCAGTACTTC. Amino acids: CASGQQGRETQYF.

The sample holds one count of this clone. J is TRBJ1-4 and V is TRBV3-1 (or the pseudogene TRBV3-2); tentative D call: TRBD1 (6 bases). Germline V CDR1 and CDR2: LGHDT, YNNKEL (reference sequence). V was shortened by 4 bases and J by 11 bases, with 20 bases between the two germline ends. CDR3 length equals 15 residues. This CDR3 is CASSPARARDNKLFF. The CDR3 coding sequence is TGTGCCAGCAGCCCCGCAAGGGCCAGGGACAATAAACTGTTTTTT.

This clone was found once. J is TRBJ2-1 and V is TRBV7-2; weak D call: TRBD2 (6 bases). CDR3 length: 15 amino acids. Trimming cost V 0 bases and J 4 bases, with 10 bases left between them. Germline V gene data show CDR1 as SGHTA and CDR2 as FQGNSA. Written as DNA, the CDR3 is TGTGCCAGCAGCTTAGCGCTGGGGACTTACAATGAGCAGTTCTTC. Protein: CASSLALGTYNEQFF.

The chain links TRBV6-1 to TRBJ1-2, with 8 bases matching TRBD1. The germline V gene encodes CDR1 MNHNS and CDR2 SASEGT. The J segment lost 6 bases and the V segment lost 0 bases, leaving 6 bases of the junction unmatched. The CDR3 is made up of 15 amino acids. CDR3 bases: TGTGCCAGCAGTGAAGCGCGGACAGGGCTTGATGGCTACACCTTC. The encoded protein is CASSEARTGLDGYTF.

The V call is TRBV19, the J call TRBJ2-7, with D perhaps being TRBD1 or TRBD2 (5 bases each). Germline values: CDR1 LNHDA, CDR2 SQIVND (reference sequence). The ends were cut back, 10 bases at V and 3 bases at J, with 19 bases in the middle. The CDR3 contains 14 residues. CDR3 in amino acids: CATRGPPGLYEQYF. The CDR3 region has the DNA TGTGCCACCCGGGGTCCCCCAGGGCTCTACGAGCAGTACTTC.

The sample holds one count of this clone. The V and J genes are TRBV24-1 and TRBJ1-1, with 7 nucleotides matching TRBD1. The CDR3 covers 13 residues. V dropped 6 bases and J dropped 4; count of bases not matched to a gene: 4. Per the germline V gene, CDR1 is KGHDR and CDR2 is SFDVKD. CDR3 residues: CATSPSGGTEAFF. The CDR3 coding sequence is TGTGCCACCAGTCCATCAGGGGGCACTGAAGCTTTCTTT.

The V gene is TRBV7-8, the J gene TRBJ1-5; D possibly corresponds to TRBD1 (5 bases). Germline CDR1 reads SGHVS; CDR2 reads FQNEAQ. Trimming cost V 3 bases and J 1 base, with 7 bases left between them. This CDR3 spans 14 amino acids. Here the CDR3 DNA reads TGTGCCAGCAGCTTTGCAGGGAGCAATCAGCCCCAGCATTTT. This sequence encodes CASSFAGSNQPQHF.

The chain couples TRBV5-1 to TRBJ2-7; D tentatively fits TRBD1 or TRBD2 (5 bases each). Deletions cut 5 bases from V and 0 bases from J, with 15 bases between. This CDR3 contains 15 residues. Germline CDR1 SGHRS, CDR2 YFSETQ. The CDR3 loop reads CASRLVRGNSYEQYF. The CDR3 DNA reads TGCGCCAGCAGACTCGTCCGGGGCAACTCCTACGAGCAGTACTTC.

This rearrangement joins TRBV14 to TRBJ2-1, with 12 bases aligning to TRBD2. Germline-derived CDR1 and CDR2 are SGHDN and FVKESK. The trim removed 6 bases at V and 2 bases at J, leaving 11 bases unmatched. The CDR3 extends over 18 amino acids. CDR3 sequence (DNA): TGTGCCAGCAGTCCACTAGCGGGAGGCCTAAGGGCCTACAATGAGCAGTTCTTC. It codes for CASSPLAGGLRAYNEQFF. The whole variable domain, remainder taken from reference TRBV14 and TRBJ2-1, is EAGVTQFPSHSVIEKGQTVTLRCDPISGHDNLYWYRRVMGKEIKFLLHFVKESKQDESGMPNNRFLAERTGGTYSTLKVQPAELEDSGVYFCASSPLAGGLRAYNEQFFGPGTRLTVL.

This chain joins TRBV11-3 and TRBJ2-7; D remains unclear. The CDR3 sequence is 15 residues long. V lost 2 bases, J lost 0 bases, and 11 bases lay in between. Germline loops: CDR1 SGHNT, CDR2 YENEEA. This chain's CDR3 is CASSLSPASSYEQYF. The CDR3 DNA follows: TGTGCCAGCAGCTTATCCCCAGCCTCCTCCTACGAGCAGTACTTC.

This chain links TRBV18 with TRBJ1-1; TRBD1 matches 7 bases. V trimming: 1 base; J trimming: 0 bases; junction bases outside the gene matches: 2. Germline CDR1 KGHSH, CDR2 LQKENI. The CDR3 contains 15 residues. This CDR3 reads CASSPRDRVNTEAFF. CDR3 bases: TGTGCCAGCTCACCACGGGACAGAGTGAACACTGAAGCTTTCTTT. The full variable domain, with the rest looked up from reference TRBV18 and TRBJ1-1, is NAGVMQNPRHLVRRRGQEARLRCSPMKGHSHVYWYRQLPEEGLKFMVYLQKENIIDESGMPKERFSAEFPKEGPSILRIQQVVRGDSAAYFCASSPRDRVNTEAFFGQGTRLTVV.

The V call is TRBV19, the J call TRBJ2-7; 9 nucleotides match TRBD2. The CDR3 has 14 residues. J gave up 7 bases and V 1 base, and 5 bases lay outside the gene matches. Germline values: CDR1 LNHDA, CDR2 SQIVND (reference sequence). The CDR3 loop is CASSIAGLAREQYF. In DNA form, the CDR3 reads TGTGCCAGTAGTATAGCGGGACTAGCTCGGGAGCAGTACTTC. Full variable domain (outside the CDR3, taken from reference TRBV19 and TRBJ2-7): DGGITQSPKYLFRKEGQNVTLSCEQNLNHDAMYWYRQDPGQGLRLIYYSQIVNDFQKGDIAEGYSVSREKKESFPLTVTSAQKNPTAFYLCASSIAGLAREQYFGPGTRLTVT.

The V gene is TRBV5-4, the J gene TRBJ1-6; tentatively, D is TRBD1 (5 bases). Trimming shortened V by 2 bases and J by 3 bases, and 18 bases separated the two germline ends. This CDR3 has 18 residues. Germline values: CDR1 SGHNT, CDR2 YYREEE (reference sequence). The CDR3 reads CASSFPGSTTGYNSPLHF. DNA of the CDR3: TGTGCCAGCAGCTTTCCTGGTAGTACTACAGGCTATAATTCACCCCTCCACTTT.

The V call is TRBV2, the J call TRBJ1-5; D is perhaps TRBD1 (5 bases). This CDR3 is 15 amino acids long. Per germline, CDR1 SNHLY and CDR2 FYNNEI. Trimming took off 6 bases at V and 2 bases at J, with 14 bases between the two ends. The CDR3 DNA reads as TGTGCCAGCAGGCAAGGGGAGGTAGGCAATCAGCCCCAGCATTTT. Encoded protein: CASRQGEVGNQPQHF.

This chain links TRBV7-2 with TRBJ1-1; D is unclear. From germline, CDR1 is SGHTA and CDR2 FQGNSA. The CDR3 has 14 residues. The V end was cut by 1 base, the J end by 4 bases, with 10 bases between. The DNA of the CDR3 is TGTGCCAGCAGCTTAGAAAGGAGGAGCACTGAAGCTTTCTTT. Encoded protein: CASSLERRSTEAFF.

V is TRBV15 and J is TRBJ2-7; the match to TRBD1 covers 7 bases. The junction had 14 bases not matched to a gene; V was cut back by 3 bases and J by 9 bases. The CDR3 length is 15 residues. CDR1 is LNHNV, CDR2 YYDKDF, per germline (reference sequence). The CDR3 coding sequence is TGTGCCACCAGCAGTAGACAGGGAGCACTACGAGGGCAGTACTTC. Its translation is CATSSRQGALRGQYF.

CDR3 in amino acids: CASSLGSRTSNEQFF. CDR3 bases: TGTGCCAGCAGCTTAGGCAGCCGAACTAGCAATGAGCAGTTCTTC. J is TRBJ2-1 and V is TRBV5-8; D possibly corresponds to TRBD2 (5 bases). From germline, CDR1 is SGHTS and CDR2 YDEGEE. The V end was cut by 2 bases, the J end by 6 bases, with 15 bases between. The CDR3 is made up of 15 amino acids.

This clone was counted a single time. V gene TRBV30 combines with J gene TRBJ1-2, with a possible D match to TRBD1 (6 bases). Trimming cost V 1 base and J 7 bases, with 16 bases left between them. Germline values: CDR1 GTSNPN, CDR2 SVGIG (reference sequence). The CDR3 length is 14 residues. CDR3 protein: CAWSESAGDGGYTF. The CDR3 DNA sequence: TGTGCCTGGAGTGAATCGGCAGGGGATGGTGGCTACACCTTC. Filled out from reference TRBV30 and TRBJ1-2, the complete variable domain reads SQTIHQWPATLVQPVGSPLSLECTVEGTSNPNLYWYRQAAGRGLQLLFYSVGIGQISSEVPQNLSASRPQDRQFILSSKKLLLSDSGFYLCAWSESAGDGGYTFGSGTRLTVV.